This T cell receptor (beta chain) was recovered during a study of T cell repertoires in cytomegalovirus infection. Turning to this clonotype: What it binds is unknown.

Each CDR3 protein is one row after TCRdb ran MiXCR on the reads. The data contain about 740,000 distinct CDR3 sequences, 30% to 40% of them singletons. CDR3 size: 15 residues. Trimming removed 5 bases from V and 3 bases from J, with 13 bases in between. Germline V gives CDR1 LNHDA, CDR2 SQIVND (reference sequence). The sample in question was cultured PBMCs, obtained from culture after CMV antigen stimulation. The origin of this receptor is a human donor in good health (CMV status not recorded). Some clones in this sample may be carry-over from other donors' samples. V gene TRBV19 combines with J gene TRBJ1-4; no definite D call. The chain's CDR3 is CASSRGGLANEKLFF. The CDR3 region has the DNA TGTGCCAGTAGTCGCGGCGGTCTCGCTAATGAAAAACTGTTTTTT.